Given below is one T cell receptor (beta chain) in context. Its specific antigen is unknown. One base away there is no much larger clone; base qualities are not given. From a lookup of the germline V gene, CDR1 and CDR2 are KGHSH and LQKENI. The CDR3 spans 12 residues, from the cysteine through the phenylalanine. The DNA shown is the 36-base CDR3, in frame from base 1. The germline ends are 3 bases apart after V is trimmed by 0 bases and J by 4 bases. The donors were included in the validation cohort of some 120 subjects, a group kept apart from the roughly 670-subject first cohort. The method behind the library was the immunoSEQ multiplex PCR assay. In the original analysis: A statistical classification framework was developed to diagnose cytomegalovirus status using the catalog of TCR beta chain sequences. TCRdb holds this immuneACCESS table with in-frame rearrangements only. Some clones are missing; in checked studies, unresolved V genes explain under half, and the rest has no known cause. That table gives V, J and clone size, and the DNA gave D and trimming. Present in this sample are under 200,000 clones, 86% of which were seen just once. 5.7% of the sample is taken by the ten largest.

This sample is part of a study of cytomegalovirus exposure and HLA in healthy donors (dated by TCRdb to about 2017). In the study overall: A later analysis indicated that the 120 or so validation repertoires were generated on the platform also employed for the 700 or so repertoires of the first cohort. A separate validation cohort of about 110 different subjects was used in addition to the approximately 700-subject first cohort. The study aimed to test whether signatures of past pathogen exposure could be identified by cataloging public T cell receptors. To predict cytomegalovirus infection status, the study combined high-throughput TCR immunosequencing, statistical association of individual TCRs with disease status, and machine learning. The research as a whole found: According to the authors, the approach could potentially be generalized to other disease states and immunological phenotypes. A few of the identified cytomegalovirus-associated TCR beta chains were confirmed in vitro to be specific for cytomegalovirus antigens. Cytomegalovirus status was reported to be diagnosed by the classifier with high specificity and sensitivity in both the original and validation cohorts. A later analysis had no HLA typing for the validation cohort, so co-occurrence there was scored across all 130 or so repertoires. In the study, some 180 TCR beta chains were listed as associated with cytomegalovirus. In a later analysis, TCRs clustered in the first cohort were found to also tend to co-occur in the approximately 120 validation repertoires, with approximately 95% of cluster scores above 0. Across donors, most TCR sequences were observed very rarely, whereas some public TCRs were present in many individuals.

Sequencing was performed on PBMCs. This sequence uses TRBV18 and TRBJ2-5; the D gene assignment is ambiguous. This receptor was taken from a woman aged 25 to 39 in good health and CMV-seronegative. This receptor carries the CDR3 CASSPPGETQYF. The DNA sequence is given as TGTGCCAGCTCACCACCCGGAGAGACCCAGTACTTC.